This T cell receptor beta chain was sequenced during a study of identical twins. Study results and limitations: Carriage of fewer insertions was seen in abundant cord blood beta clonotypes, whereas memory repertoires showed none.

A universal primer site was added by template switching, and unique molecular identifiers were carried by the cDNA. TCRdb processed the 5' RACE reads anew with MiXCR; each CDR3 protein has one entry. The sample has approximately 550,000 distinct CDR3 sequences, approximately 20% seen once; the top ten hold approximately 0.5%. Regarding this clonotype: The antigen is not known.

These data also featured in a second study, about yellow fever vaccine responses in identical twins.

The sequence was collected from a woman aged 18 to 35 in good health. Sequenced input: CD4+ T cells sorted from blood.

CDR3 nucleotides: TGCGCCAGCAGCCATCCAAGACTAGCGGGAGGCGAGGAGCAGTTCTTC. Its translation: CASSHPRLAGGEEQFF. The V gene is TRBV4-1, the J gene TRBJ2-1, with 13 bases that match TRBD2. Unmatched junction bases numbered 9, after V lost 3 bases and J lost 10 bases. The CDR3 sequence is 16 residues long. In germline, CDR1 is MGHRA, CDR2 YSYEKL.